Listed below are T cell receptor beta chains from one sample, sequenced in a study of blood T cell repertoires in COVID-19. Here immunoSEQ multiplex PCR was the method, and the copy in TCRdb shows in-frame clones only, minus some. The sample records 250,000 or so clones, approximately 86% being singletons. Material for sequencing was PBMCs or T cells enriched from blood (not recorded which). These receptors were obtained from a woman aged 50 to 60 who had recovered from COVID-19. The CDR3 runs from the conserved cysteine through the conserved F or W. The D gene is left open where the match is weak. A row's size may be missing; if present it is once, few, many or a size class.

V gene: TRBV4-1; J gene: TRBJ2-3; D gene: .; clone size: once; CDR3 DNA: TGCGCCAGCAGCCAAGCGGGTACGCAGTATTTT; CDR3 protein: CASSQAGTQYF
V gene: TRBV7-9; J gene: TRBJ2-5; D gene: .; clone size: .; CDR3 DNA: TGTGCCAGCAGCTTTCCCACTAGCCAAGAGACCCAGTACTTC; CDR3 protein: CASSFPTSQETQYF
V gene: TRBV9; J gene: TRBJ2-1; D gene: TRBD2; clone size: .; CDR3 DNA: TGTGCCAGCAGCGTAGGCGGGAGGCCCTACAATGAGCAGTTCTTC; CDR3 protein: CASSVGGRPYNEQFF
V gene: TRBV10-3; J gene: TRBJ2-7; D gene: .; clone size: few; CDR3 DNA: TGTGCCATCTCGAGGTCTTCCTACGAGCAGTACTTC; CDR3 protein: CAISRSSYEQYF
V gene: TRBV7-2; J gene: TRBJ2-1; D gene: TRBD2; clone size: .; CDR3 DNA: TGTGCCAGCAGCCAAACTAGCGGGATCTACAATGAGCAGTTCTTC; CDR3 protein: CASSQTSGIYNEQFF
V gene: TRBV28; J gene: TRBJ2-3; D gene: TRBD1; clone size: .; CDR3 DNA: TGTGCCAGCAGTTCCATCCAGGGGGTCGGCACAGATACGCAGTATTTT; CDR3 protein: CASSSIQGVGTDTQYF
V gene: TRBV28; J gene: TRBJ2-2; D gene: TRBD1; clone size: .; CDR3 DNA: TGTGCCAGGAGCAGTTTGGGACGAGGACAGGGGCGGGACGGGGAGCTGTTTTTT; CDR3 protein: CARSSLGRGQGRDGELFF
V gene: TRBV5-4; J gene: TRBJ2-1; D gene: TRBD2; clone size: .; CDR3 DNA: TGTGCCAGCAGCCGGACTAGCGGGAATTCATTTGAGCAGTTCTTC; CDR3 protein: CASSRTSGNSFEQFF
V gene: TRBV28; J gene: TRBJ2-7; D gene: .; clone size: .; CDR3 DNA: TGTGCCAGCAGTTTATGGGCAGGGAACTACGAGCAGTACTTC; CDR3 protein: CASSLWAGNYEQYF
V gene: TRBV3-1/TRBV3-2; J gene: TRBJ1-1; D gene: .; clone size: .; CDR3 DNA: TGTGCCAGCAGCCAAGATCTAAGGGGCTGGACTGAAGCTTTCTTT; CDR3 protein: CASSQDLRGWTEAFF